The clone carrying this T cell receptor (beta chain) appeared a few times. In the authors' workflow: Reference gene primer amplification gave nucleated cell count estimates. Repertoires were generated with immunoSEQ multiplex PCR, while TCRdb's copy carries only in-frame clones and drops some. The V and J calls and the clone size are those of that table, but D and trimming were determined from the DNA. In the table there are roughly 57,000 clones, around 87% of which are singletons. The data stem from a study of blood T cell repertoires in COVID-19. For the study at large: COVID-19 samples collected from the United States, Italy and Spain covered acute and convalescent phases.

Sequenced: peripheral blood. The origin of this receptor is a man aged 60-69 years with active or convalescent COVID-19.

The CDR3 DNA reads as TGTGCCTGGAGTGGCAGCGGGAGTTGGTACGAGCAGTACTTC. As protein: CAWSGSGSWYEQYF. J is TRBJ2-7 and V is TRBV30; TRBD2 matches at 8 bases. Germline V gene lookup returns CDR1 GTSNPN and CDR2 SVGIG (reference sequence). The CDR3 sequence is 14 residues long. The V gene end was trimmed by 1 base and the J gene end by 4 bases; junction bases not matched to a gene: 6.